The rows below give T cell receptor beta chains drawn from one sample of a study of T cell responses to AZD1222 COVID-19 vaccine. The assay was immunoSEQ multiplex PCR, and TCRdb's table has in-frame clones only and misses some. The sample comprises 40,000 to 60,000 clones, approximately 80% of which are singletons, and 20% to 25% rests with the top ten. This material consisted of peripheral blood, taken on day 0 of MenACWY control vaccination. These receptors originate from an adult in good health. Each CDR3 is given with its conserved first and last residue. A D gene is named only where the DNA matches it firmly. Expanded clones get a size class; other rows say once, few or many, or leave the size out.

abundance: .; v_gene: TRBV3-1/TRBV3-2; j_gene: TRBJ2-1; d_gene: .; CDR3aa: CASSPQDGGYNEQFF; CDR3nt: TGTGCCAGCAGCCCCCAGGATGGGGGCTACAATGAGCAGTTCTTC
abundance: few; v_gene: TRBV19; j_gene: TRBJ2-5; d_gene: .; CDR3aa: CASSISEWETQYF; CDR3nt: TGTGCCAGTAGTATATCGGAATGGGAGACCCAGTACTTC
abundance: .; v_gene: TRBV19; j_gene: TRBJ2-2; d_gene: .; CDR3aa: CASTLGPGELFF; CDR3nt: TGTGCCAGTACCCTCGGCCCCGGGGAGCTGTTTTTT
abundance: .; v_gene: TRBV3-1/TRBV3-2; j_gene: TRBJ1-2; d_gene: .; CDR3aa: CASSQEQGGYTF; CDR3nt: TGTGCCAGCAGCCAAGAACAAGGTGGCTACACCTTC
abundance: .; v_gene: TRBV19; j_gene: TRBJ1-2; d_gene: .; CDR3aa: CASSPLGYYGYTF; CDR3nt: TGTGCCAGTAGTCCTCTGGGATACTATGGCTACACCTTC
abundance: .; v_gene: TRBV2; j_gene: TRBJ2-1; d_gene: .; CDR3aa: CASYKEVTYNEQFF; CDR3nt: TGTGCCAGCTATAAGGAGGTTACCTACAATGAGCAGTTCTTC
abundance: .; v_gene: TRBV7-9; j_gene: TRBJ2-2; d_gene: .; CDR3aa: CASSSSRGRTNTGELFF; CDR3nt: TGTGCCAGCAGCTCGTCCCGCGGAAGAACGAACACCGGGGAGCTGTTTTTT
abundance: .; v_gene: TRBV5-4; j_gene: TRBJ2-3; d_gene: TRBD1; CDR3aa: CASSRPGQGVTDTQYF; CDR3nt: TGTGCCAGCAGCCGGCCGGGCCAGGGGGTCACAGATACGCAGTATTTT
abundance: few; v_gene: TRBV5-1; j_gene: TRBJ2-7; d_gene: .; CDR3aa: CASSPRADSYEQYF; CDR3nt: TGCGCCAGCAGCCCGAGGGCAGACTCCTACGAGCAGTACTTC
abundance: once; v_gene: TRBV6-5; j_gene: TRBJ2-7; d_gene: TRBD1; CDR3aa: CASSSSGGLGYEQYF; CDR3nt: TGTGCCAGCAGCTCCTCAGGGGGCTTAGGCTACGAGCAGTACTTC
abundance: .; v_gene: TRBV2; j_gene: TRBJ2-3; d_gene: TRBD2; CDR3aa: CASSRASGLADTQYF; CDR3nt: TGTGCCAGCAGTCGAGCTAGCGGATTGGCAGATACGCAGTATTTT